The 5 T cell receptor beta chains presented below share a single source sample, sequenced in a study of T cells in Graves' hyperthyroidism and ophthalmopathy. The CDR3 regions of TCR beta were amplified from RNA transcripts. HTBI primers drove first-round RT-PCR of the TCR CDR3. TCRdb called the multiplex PCR reads again in MiXCR, with one record for every CDR3 protein. In the table there are some 650,000 distinct CDR3 sequences, roughly a sixth of which are singletons. Specimen: blood. These receptor sequences come from a woman aged 40 to 49 with Graves' ophthalmopathy.

The table lists this clonotype with many counts. The chain uses TRBV5-1 and TRBJ2-7; TRBD1 is a possible D gene (5 bases). V lost 4 bases, J lost 2 bases, and 16 bases lay in between. Germline lookup yields CDR1 SGHRS and CDR2 YFSETQ. CDR3 length: 15 residues. The DNA of the CDR3 is TGCGCCAGCAGCCTCCTCCCACAGGAGACCTACGAGCAGTACTTC. Its translation: CASSLLPQETYEQYF.

The chain couples TRBV5-4 to TRBJ2-5, with D perhaps TRBD1 (6 bases). This CDR3 spans 16 amino acids. The germline V gene has CDR1 SGHNT and CDR2 YYREEE (reference sequence). V lost 0 bases and J 5 bases, leaving 17 bases between the germline ends. The CDR3 DNA follows: TGTGCCAGCAGCTTGGCCCCGGACAGACCTCGGGAGACCCAGTACTTC. Amino acids: CASSLAPDRPRETQYF.

The table lists this clonotype with a few counts. V is TRBV2 and J is TRBJ2-1; tentative D call: TRBD1 (6 bases). The CDR3 is 17 residues long. Germline values: CDR1 SNHLY, CDR2 FYNNEI. Between the trimmed V and J ends, which lost 5 bases and 0 bases, there was a span of 17 bases. CDR3 sequence: CASSPSYRESSYNEQFF. The DNA for the CDR3 is TGTGCCAGCAGTCCCTCGTACAGGGAAAGCTCCTACAATGAGCAGTTCTTC.

With respect to this clonotype: This may be a read error: a much more frequent sequence differs by one nucleotide. CDR3 in DNA: TGTGCCAGCAGTTTAGCGGGGTTCGTGGGGACCCAGTACTTC. Its translation: CASSLAGFVGTQYF. The chain uses TRBV12-3 or TRBV12-4 and TRBJ2-5; no clear D. With 0 bases removed from V and 7 bases from J, the gap between germline ends came to 12 bases. This CDR3 is 14 amino acids long.

This chain's CDR3 is CSGGLNNEQFF. The CDR3 DNA reads as TGCAGCGGAGGGCTGAACAATGAGCAGTTCTTC. The rearrangement uses TRBV29-1 and TRBJ2-1, with a possible D match to TRBD2 (5 bases). The germline CDR1 and CDR2 sequences are SQVTM and ANQGSEA. Trimming removed 7 bases from V and 5 bases from J, with 9 bases in between. The CDR3 covers 11 residues.